This T cell receptor beta chain was recorded in a study of molecular identifiers for immune sequencing clone quantification. Study-wide background: Replicates involved a five-way split of RNA from approximately 20,000 or 100,000 naive CD8 cells, with sequencing of four.

Isolation of naive CD8 T cells was achieved by sorting on a CD8+CD4-CCR7+CD45RA+ phenotype. V was pared by 5 bases and J by 0 bases, with 16 bases between. The CDR3 loop spans 16 amino acids. Germline-derived CDR1 and CDR2 are SGHVS and FQNEAQ. Study findings and constraints: Clonotypes topping 20 RNA copies carried over 98% of effector molecules but under 1% of naive ones. Spiked Jurkat TCR RNA equal to one cell could reportedly be picked out among approximately 980,000 naive cells.

Ten or more counts support this clonotype. Its specificity is unknown. TCRdb fed the PCR reads into MiXCR, producing one record per CDR3 protein. The sample consists of about 320,000 distinct CDR3 sequences, 20% to 25% of them appearing once. The chain combines TRBV7-8 with TRBJ1-1; D is undetermined. This TCR derives from a human donor in good health. Some libraries in this study had Jurkat cell RNA spiked in. Sequencing used naive CD8+ T cells from blood, with Jurkat cell RNA spiked in. Indicated subset: FACS-sorted CD8+CD4-CCR7+CD45RA+ naive T cells. CDR3 coding DNA: TGTGCCAGCAGCCAAGGGAACGTGGCTATGAACACTGAAGCTTTCTTT. It is translated as CASSQGNVAMNTEAFF.